Presented here are 14 T cell receptor beta chains from one specimen sequenced in a study of regulatory T cells in long-lasting Graves disease. Sample time point: persistent/refractory GD, antithyroid drugs over 5 years with positive TRAb. Scientists built the TCR library using RNA that was extracted from PBMCs. Construction of TCR beta libraries relied on iRepertoire HTBI primers and on Arm-PCR targeting CDR3 regions. TCRdb called the multiplex PCR reads again in MiXCR, with one record for every CDR3 protein. The data contain 650,000 to 700,000 distinct CDR3 sequences, about 30% of them singletons. This specimen was peripheral blood mononuclear cells (PBMCs), taken when the disease was refractory, from a patient treated with antithyroid drugs. The receptors were sampled from a female donor with Graves disease.

This chain connects TRBV28 to TRBJ1-6; the D gene is possibly TRBD1 (6 bases). This CDR3 is 17 amino acids long. The V gene's germline CDR1 is MDHEN and CDR2 SYDVKM. V was shortened by 3 bases and J by 5 bases, with 17 bases between the two germline ends. CDR3 sequence (DNA): TGTGCCAGCAGTTTCCAAACAGGGTCCCCTAATAATTCACCCCTCCACTTT. Its translation is CASSFQTGSPNNSPLHF.

This clonotype turned up a few times. The V call is TRBV20-1, the J call TRBJ1-2; 8 positions match TRBD1. The ends lost 3 bases at V and 2 bases at J; junction bases unmatched: 8. This CDR3 region has 15 residues. The germline V gene encodes CDR1 DFQATT and CDR2 SNEGSKA (reference sequence). This chain's CDR3 is CSARRGQGGNYGYTF. The CDR3 DNA reads as TGCAGTGCTAGGAGAGGACAGGGCGGCAACTATGGCTACACCTTC.

A few counts support this clonotype. The V and J genes are TRBV10-3 and TRBJ2-2; 10 bases map to TRBD1. This CDR3 contains 17 residues. Germline V gives CDR1 ENHRY, CDR2 SYGVKD. The junction had 10 bases not matched to a gene; V was cut back by 3 bases and J by 6 bases. As DNA, the CDR3 is TGTGCCATCAGTGATCCGATGGGACAGGGGATCTCCGGGGAGCTGTTTTTT. It yields the protein CAISDPMGQGISGELFF.

This clonotype has a single count. The V gene is TRBV2, the J gene TRBJ2-5; TRBD2 is a possible D gene (6 bases). V lost 3 bases and J lost 5, with 16 bases in between. Germline assignment: CDR1 SNHLY and CDR2 FYNNEI. This CDR3 comprises 15 residues. The DNA of the CDR3 is TGTGCCAGCAGTGAGATAGGGAGGTCTTCGGAGACCCAGTACTTC. Translated: CASSEIGRSSETQYF.

The rearrangement links TRBV28 to TRBJ1-1, with 10 bases lining up with TRBD1. Germline V gene sequence: CDR1 MDHEN, CDR2 SYDVKM. The CDR3 is 15 residues long. Germline trimming cut 4 bases from V and 5 bases from J; bases unmatched to any gene: 7. CDR3 sequence: CASSSTGGMSTEAFF. CDR3 bases: TGTGCCAGCAGTTCGACAGGGGGCATGAGTACTGAAGCTTTCTTT.

This clonotype was observed many times. The chain carries TRBV12-3 or TRBV12-4 and TRBJ2-7; 9 bases match TRBD2. V trimming: 1 base; J trimming: 2 bases; junction bases outside the gene matches: 9. This CDR3 is 17 amino acids long. CDR3 nucleotide sequence: TGTGCCAGCAGTTTAGTGCTGAGACTAGCGGAACCCTACGAGCAGTACTTC. Translating gives CASSLVLRLAEPYEQYF.

This clonotype occurred a few times. V gene TRBV3-1 combines with J gene TRBJ2-7, with 10 nucleotides matching TRBD2. The ends lost 2 bases at V and 1 base at J; junction bases unmatched: 2. The CDR3 is 15 residues long. Germline values: CDR1 LGHDT, CDR2 YNNKEL (reference sequence). CDR3 region: CASSQSSGSSYEQYF. In DNA, the CDR3 is TGTGCCAGCAGCCAATCTAGCGGGAGTTCCTACGAGCAGTACTTC.

This clonotype was seen a handful of times. The chain couples TRBV27 to TRBJ2-7; 7 nucleotides agree with TRBD2. Trimming took 3 bases from V and 2 from J; bases not matched to a gene: 7. CDR1 MNHEY and CDR2 SMNVEV come from the germline V gene (reference sequence). The CDR3 totals 15 residues. The CDR3 bases are TGTGCCAGCAGTTTCGGACTAGATTATCCCTACGAGCAGTACTTC. Translating gives CASSFGLDYPYEQYF.

This clonotype was seen repeatedly, ten times or more. The V gene is TRBV2, the J gene TRBJ2-7; no clear D gene. The germline V gene has CDR1 SNHLY and CDR2 FYNNEI. Trimming removed 8 bases from V and 4 bases from J, with 6 bases in between. CDR3 size: 10 residues. CDR3 coding DNA: TGTGCCAGCGGTATATACGAGCAGTACTTC. It specifies CASGIYEQYF.

This clonotype was detected many times. The chain couples TRBV27 to TRBJ1-2; the D gene is possibly TRBD1 (5 bases). The V end was cut by 0 bases, the J end by 2 bases, with 16 bases between. Germline CDR1 MNHEY, CDR2 SMNVEV (reference sequence). The CDR3 is made up of 17 amino acids. CDR3 nucleotide sequence: TGTGCCAGCAGTTTATCGCCATCCGGGGGGATCAACTATGGCTACACCTTC. Protein sequence: CASSLSPSGGINYGYTF.

The chain recombines TRBV6-2 or TRBV6-3 with TRBJ1-2; 12 bases are a match to TRBD1. The V gene end was trimmed by 4 bases and the J gene end by 7 bases; junction bases not matched to a gene: 10. Germline-derived CDR1 and CDR2 are MNHEY and SVGEGT. The CDR3 loop spans 16 amino acids. The CDR3 loop is CASSSGTGGAISGYTF. As DNA, the CDR3 is TGTGCCAGCAGTTCAGGGACAGGGGGCGCGATAAGTGGCTACACCTTC.

The V gene is TRBV12-3 or TRBV12-4, the J gene TRBJ1-1, with a tentative D call TRBD1 (5 bases). This CDR3 spans 14 amino acids. Between the trimmed V and J ends, which lost 4 bases and 0 bases, there was a span of 9 bases. CDR3 sequence reads: CASSWGGVNTEAFF. The CDR3, as DNA: TGTGCCAGCAGTTGGGGGGGAGTGAACACTGAAGCTTTCTTT.

This clonotype was recorded only once. The chain is built from TRBV5-1 and TRBJ2-6; 10 positions match TRBD1. V lost 4 bases, J lost 4 bases, and 11 bases stayed unmatched. Looked up from germline, CDR1 is SGHRS and CDR2 is YFSETQ. CDR3 length: 18 residues. The chain's CDR3 is CASSLVPGQGMGANVLTF. CDR3 nucleotide sequence: TGCGCCAGCAGCCTTGTCCCGGGACAGGGGATGGGGGCCAACGTCCTGACTTTC. The full variable domain, in which reference TRBV5-1 and TRBJ2-6 provide the parts outside the CDR3, is KAGVTQTPRYLIKTRGQQVTLSCSPISGHRSVSWYQQTPGQGLQFLFEYFSETQRNKGNFPGRFSGRQFSNSRSEMNVSTLELGDSALYLCASSLVPGQGMGANVLTFGAGSRLTVL.

The gene calls are TRBV30 and TRBJ1-5; D uncertain. Trimming removed 2 bases from V and 9 bases from J, with 8 bases in between. CDR1 and CDR2 from the germline V gene are GTSNPN and SVGIG (reference sequence). The CDR3 loop spans 11 amino acids. CDR3 sequence reads: CAWSTGRPQHF. In DNA form, the CDR3 reads TGTGCCTGGAGTACGGGTCGGCCCCAGCATTTT.